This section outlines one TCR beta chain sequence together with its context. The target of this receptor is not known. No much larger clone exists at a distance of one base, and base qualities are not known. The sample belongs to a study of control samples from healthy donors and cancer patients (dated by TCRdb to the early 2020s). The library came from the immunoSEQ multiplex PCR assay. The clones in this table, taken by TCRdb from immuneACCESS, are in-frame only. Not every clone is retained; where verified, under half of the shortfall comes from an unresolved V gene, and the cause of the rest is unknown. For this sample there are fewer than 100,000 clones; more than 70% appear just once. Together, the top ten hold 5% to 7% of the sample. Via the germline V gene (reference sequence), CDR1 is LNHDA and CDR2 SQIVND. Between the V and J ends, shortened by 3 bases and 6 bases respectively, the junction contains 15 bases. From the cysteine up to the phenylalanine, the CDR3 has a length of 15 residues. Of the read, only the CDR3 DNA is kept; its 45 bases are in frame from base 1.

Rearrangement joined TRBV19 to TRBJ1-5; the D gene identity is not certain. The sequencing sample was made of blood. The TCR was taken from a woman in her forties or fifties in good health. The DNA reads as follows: TGTGCCAGTAGTATTTTTTCAATGTACGGTCAGCCCCAGCATTTT. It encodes CASSIFSMYGQPQHF.